A single sample gave rise to the 26 T cell receptor beta chains below, sequenced in a study of memory CD4+ T cells and cytomegalovirus serostatus. Repertoires were generated with immunoSEQ multiplex PCR, while TCRdb's copy carries only in-frame clones and drops some. The sample yields about 67,000 clones, roughly three quarters seen once. The sort gate was single viable CD3+CD4+CD8-CD45RO+ cells for memory CD4+ T cells. The specimen was memory CD4+ T cells from blood. Receptors were obtained from an adult in good health and CMV-seropositive.

The genes are TRBV7-2 and TRBJ2-7, with 9 bases identical to TRBD1. The CDR3 spans 14 residues. Per the germline V gene, CDR1 is SGHTA and CDR2 is FQGNSA. Losses at the gene ends were 6 bases for V and 3 bases for J; bases not matched to a gene: 6. The CDR3 is CASSTGTGNYEQYF. CDR3 bases: TGTGCCAGCAGTACCGGGACAGGGAACTACGAGCAGTACTTC. Using reference TRBV7-2 and TRBJ2-7 for the parts outside the CDR3, the full variable domain is GAGVSQSPSNKVTEKGKDVELRCDPISGHTALYWYRQSLGQGLEFLIYFQGNSAPDKSGLPSDRFSAERTGGSVSTLTIQRTQQEDSAVYLCASSTGTGNYEQYFGPGTRLTVT.

This clone was recorded a few times. The chain links TRBV15 to TRBJ1-5; D remains unclear. Germline CDR1 reads LNHNV; CDR2 reads YYDKDF (reference sequence). Trimming pared 0 bases from V and 3 bases from J, leaving 3 bases between. The CDR3 is 13 residues long. In DNA form, the CDR3 reads TGTGCCACCAGCAGAGAATACAATCAGCCCCAGCATTTT. Translation: CATSREYNQPQHF.

The chain uses TRBV18 and TRBJ1-4, with 7 bases fitting TRBD1. V gave up 6 bases and J gave up 7 bases; unmatched junction bases: 8. Germline V lookup: CDR1 KGHSH, CDR2 LQKENI. The length of the CDR3 is 14 residues. In DNA form, the CDR3 reads TGTGCCAGCTCCCCCGGGACAGTCCTTGAAAAACTGTTTTTT. Translated, it gives CASSPGTVLEKLFF.

This rearrangement joins TRBV30 to TRBJ1-4; no reliable D call. The CDR3 is made up of 14 amino acids. From germline, CDR1 is GTSNPN and CDR2 SVGIG (reference sequence). Trimming shortened V by 3 bases and J by 8 bases, and 16 bases separated the two germline ends. For the CDR3, the DNA is TGTGCCTGGAGCGACCCCTTCACCAGGGAAAAACTGTTTTTT. Protein sequence: CAWSDPFTREKLFF.

The V gene is TRBV6-1, the J gene TRBJ1-5, with D uncertain. Per the germline V gene, CDR1 is MNHNS and CDR2 is SASEGT. The CDR3 totals 14 residues. Trimming left V 1 base short and J 0 bases short, with 4 bases between. This CDR3 reads CASSEGHSNQPQHF. The DNA of the CDR3 is TGTGCCAGCAGTGAAGGACATAGCAATCAGCCCCAGCATTTT.

V gene TRBV6-5 combines with J gene TRBJ2-7; the D gene is possibly TRBD2 (6 bases). Germline CDR1 is MNHEY and CDR2 is SVGAGI. This CDR3 is 16 amino acids long. Trimming pared 4 bases from V and 3 bases from J, leaving 19 bases between. The CDR3 DNA is TGTGCCAGCAGTTCCTCTGCAGCGGGTTCTGACTACGAGCAGTACTTC. Its translation: CASSSSAAGSDYEQYF.

The rearrangement uses TRBV7-2 and TRBJ1-2; D is undetermined. The CDR3 length is 12 residues. Per the germline V gene, CDR1 is SGHTA and CDR2 is FQGNSA. The ends were cut back, 2 bases at V and 7 bases at J, with 8 bases in the middle. The CDR3: CASSLMGPGYTF. The CDR3 DNA reads TGTGCCAGCAGCTTAATGGGTCCTGGCTACACCTTC.

The V gene is TRBV7-8, the J gene TRBJ2-5, with 8 nucleotides matching TRBD2. The V gene end was trimmed by 7 bases and the J gene end by 5 bases; junction bases not matched to a gene: 12. The V gene's germline CDR1 is SGHVS and CDR2 FQNEAQ. This CDR3 spans 15 amino acids. The CDR3 sequence: CASNPLRGASETQYF. The DNA for the CDR3 is TGTGCCAGCAACCCGTTGCGGGGGGCATCGGAGACCCAGTACTTC.

The chain joins TRBV6-1 to TRBJ1-2; unclear D gene. V lost 2 bases to trimming and J lost 5 bases, with 6 bases between them. The length of the CDR3 is 12 residues. The germline CDR1 and CDR2 sequences are MNHNS and SASEGT. The CDR3 DNA reads TGTGCCAGCAGTGAACGTGTATATGGCTACACCTTC. Protein sequence: CASSERVYGYTF.

A few counts support this clone. This sequence joins TRBV19 and TRBJ2-7, with 7 bases aligning to TRBD1. This CDR3 has 14 residues. CDR1 and CDR2 (germline): LNHDA, SQIVND (reference sequence). V lost 3 bases, J lost 3 bases, and 5 bases stayed unmatched. The CDR3 sequence is CASSMKTGSYEQYF. CDR3 DNA: TGTGCCAGTAGTATGAAGACAGGGAGCTACGAGCAGTACTTC.

The chain links TRBV7-2 to TRBJ2-3, with a weak D call TRBD2 (5 bases). Germline assignment: CDR1 SGHTA and CDR2 FQGNSA. The CDR3 has 13 residues. Trimming removed 8 bases at V and 4 bases at J, with 13 bases between. The CDR3 reads CASGRVRPDTQYF. In nucleotides, the CDR3 is TGTGCCAGCGGGCGGGTACGGCCAGATACGCAGTATTTT.

This sequence joins TRBV28 and TRBJ1-2; D gene unclear. Trimming stripped 3 bases from V and 4 bases from J, with 9 bases between. The CDR3 runs 13 residues. CDR1 is MDHEN and CDR2 is SYDVKM in the germline V gene. In nucleotides, the CDR3 is TGTGCCAGCAGTTTCCGGAATGGCTATGGCTACACCTTC. Its protein is CASSFRNGYGYTF.

The chain recombines TRBV7-2 with TRBJ2-7, with D possibly matching TRBD2 (6 bases). Trimming took 8 bases from V and 4 from J, leaving 15 bases between them. The CDR3 contains 13 residues. Per the germline V gene, CDR1 is SGHTA and CDR2 is FQGNSA. CDR3 protein: CASHRGDGYEQYF. CDR3 nucleotides: TGTGCCAGCCATCGCGGGGATGGATACGAGCAGTACTTC. The full variable domain, in which reference TRBV7-2 and TRBJ2-7 provide the parts outside the CDR3, is GAGVSQSPSNKVTEKGKDVELRCDPISGHTALYWYRQSLGQGLEFLIYFQGNSAPDKSGLPSDRFSAERTGGSVSTLTIQRTQQEDSAVYLCASHRGDGYEQYFGPGTRLTVT.

This clone has just a few counts. This rearrangement joins TRBV7-8 to TRBJ1-1; 7 positions agree with TRBD1. Looked up from germline, CDR1 is SGHVS and CDR2 is FQNEAQ. The CDR3 runs to 14 residues. Unmatched junction bases numbered 10, after V lost 5 bases and J lost 7 bases. The CDR3 DNA sequence: TGTGCCAGCAGCATCCTAACAGGGGAGAATGAAGCTTTCTTT. Translation: CASSILTGENEAFF.

This sequence joins TRBV28 and TRBJ2-7; 9 bases map to TRBD1. This CDR3 is built from 16 residues. Germline CDR1 MDHEN, CDR2 SYDVKM. Trimming took 4 bases from V and 0 from J; bases not matched to a gene: 7. The chain's CDR3 is CASSSANRGRSYEQYF. CDR3 sequence (DNA): TGTGCCAGCAGTTCGGCGAACAGGGGGCGCTCCTACGAGCAGTACTTC.

This chain links TRBV28 with TRBJ2-5, with D maybe TRBD2 (6 bases). Germline values: CDR1 MDHEN, CDR2 SYDVKM. This CDR3 contains 13 residues. Between the trimmed V and J ends, which lost 6 bases and 5 bases, there was a span of 13 bases. CDR3 nucleotides: TGTGCCAGCAGCCAGCCGGGGGACGAGACCCAGTACTTC. Protein product: CASSQPGDETQYF.

The gene calls are TRBV5-4 and TRBJ2-3; D not resolved. CDR3 length: 12 amino acids. Germline V lookup: CDR1 SGHNT, CDR2 YYREEE (reference sequence). Trimming cost V 3 bases and J 5 bases, with 7 bases left between them. This chain's CDR3 is CASSSVEDTQYF. CDR3 DNA: TGTGCCAGCAGCTCCGTCGAAGATACGCAGTATTTT.

V gene TRBV4-1 combines with J gene TRBJ1-4, with D unresolved. Germline V gene sequence: CDR1 MGHRA, CDR2 YSYEKL. V gave up 2 bases and J gave up 6 bases, with 10 bases separating them. The CDR3 length is 14 residues. This CDR3 reads CASSQSGEDEKLFF. In DNA, the CDR3 is TGCGCCAGCAGCCAATCCGGGGAGGATGAAAAACTGTTTTTT.

The chain couples TRBV10-1 to TRBJ1-1; tentatively, D is TRBD1 (6 bases). Germline V gene sequence: CDR1 WNHNN, CDR2 SYGVQD (reference sequence). CDR3 length: 15 amino acids. V was pared by 2 bases and J by 0 bases, with 10 bases between. The CDR3 DNA reads as TGCGCCAGCAGTGAGAGGGCAGGGGTGAACACTGAAGCTTTCTTT. It specifies CASSERAGVNTEAFF.

This rearrangement joins TRBV19 to TRBJ1-5; 9 bases fit TRBD1. The CDR3 is 16 amino acids. The germline gives CDR1 LNHDA, CDR2 SQIVND (reference sequence). V shed 4 bases and J 1 base; nucleotides not matched to a gene: 5. CDR3 coding DNA: TGTGCCAGTAGTACGGGACAGGGCCCAAGCAATCAGCCCCAGCATTTT. The encoded protein is CASSTGQGPSNQPQHF.

The sample holds one count of this clone. This chain links TRBV5-4 with TRBJ1-5; D remains unclear. With 0 bases removed from V and 0 bases from J, the gap between germline ends came to 13 bases. CDR1 and CDR2 from the germline V gene are SGHNT and YYREEE (reference sequence). The CDR3 has 17 amino acids. The CDR3 spells CASSLVSGRYSNQPQHF. The CDR3 DNA follows: TGTGCCAGCAGCTTGGTGTCCGGAAGATATAGCAATCAGCCCCAGCATTTT.

The CDR3 nucleotides are TGCGCCAGCAGCCAGCCGACTAGCGGCTCCTACAATGAGCAGTTCTTC. It is translated as CASSQPTSGSYNEQFF. V is TRBV4-1 and J is TRBJ2-1; 9 nucleotides match TRBD2. V lost 3 bases to trimming and J lost 0 bases; unmatched junction nucleotides: 3. This CDR3 is built from 16 residues. Germline V gives CDR1 MGHRA, CDR2 YSYEKL.

This sequence joins TRBV6-1 and TRBJ2-7, with 7 nucleotides matching TRBD1. The trim removed 3 bases at V and 11 bases at J, leaving 7 bases unmatched. The germline CDR1 and CDR2 sequences are MNHNS and SASEGT. CDR3 length equals 12 residues. CDR3 protein: CASSDIGQGEYF. CDR3 nucleotide sequence: TGTGCCAGCAGTGATATCGGGCAGGGGGAGTACTTC.

The V call is TRBV6-1, the J call TRBJ2-3; 7 bases map to TRBD2. CDR1 is MNHNS, CDR2 SASEGT, per germline. The CDR3 loop spans 16 amino acids. Trimming took 4 bases from V and 0 from J; bases not matched to a gene: 7. CDR3 in amino acids: CASSGLGRGSTDTQYF. The CDR3 nucleotides read TGTGCCAGCAGTGGCTTAGGGCGGGGGAGCACAGATACGCAGTATTTT.

The V gene is TRBV11-1, the J gene TRBJ1-1, with D unclear. CDR1 is SGHAT and CDR2 is FQDESV in the germline V gene (reference sequence). CDR3 length: 13 residues. Trimming shortened V by 2 bases and J by 3 bases, and 7 bases separated the two germline ends. The CDR3 DNA reads as TGTGCCAGCAGCTTATACAGAGACACTGAAGCTTTCTTT. As protein: CASSLYRDTEAFF.

Regarding this clone: This specimen includes other DNA sequences encoding the same CDR3. The DNA of the CDR3 is TGTGCCAGCAGTGAACCGGGGCAGGGGGCTGGCTACACCTTC. This codes for CASSEPGQGAGYTF. The rearrangement joins TRBV25-1 to TRBJ1-2; 8 bases are a match to TRBD1. The CDR3 is 14 amino acids. CDR1 is MGHDK and CDR2 is SYGVNS in the germline V gene. V gave up 2 bases and J gave up 7 bases; unmatched junction bases: 6.